Each of the 15 T cell receptor beta chains below was sequenced from the same sample in a study of CD8 T cells in ankylosing spondylitis (dated by TCRdb to about 2017). The research as a whole found: Blood from ankylosing spondylitis patients appeared to be characterized by a TCR beta motif composed of under ten highly homologous amino acid variants.

Their antigens are not known. Library preparation used 5' RACE. Sequencing was performed on an Illumina HiSeq 2500. The raw public data were reprocessed by TCRdb itself: fastp quality trimming at Q25, MiXCR clonotype calling, in-frame beta chains only. Every distinct CDR3 protein forms one entry, paired with its most common genes and DNA. This sample is represented by 220,000 or so distinct CDR3 sequences; around 17% of them were singletons. Roughly 42% of the sample is in the top ten clones. The sequencing input was blood, either unsorted or a sorted T cell fraction (not recorded which). The receptor source for this set is a male donor with ankylosing spondylitis.

This clonotype was found many times. The CDR3 region is CASQGTENTEAFF. The CDR3 nucleotides are TGTGCCAGCCAGGGGACAGAGAACACTGAAGCTTTCTTT. J is TRBJ1-1 and V is TRBV12-3 or TRBV12-4; the match to TRBD1 covers 7 bases. V lost 8 bases and J lost 1; bases outside the gene matches: 4. The CDR3 is 13 residues long.

This rearrangement joins TRBV14 to TRBJ2-3; D perhaps matches TRBD2 (6 bases). The V and J ends lost 1 base and 4 bases respectively, with 12 bases between them. The V gene's germline CDR1 is SGHDN and CDR2 FVKESK. This CDR3 is built from 15 residues. The CDR3 loop is CASSQVGGEADTQYF. The CDR3 region has the DNA TGTGCCAGCAGCCAAGTCGGAGGGGAGGCAGATACGCAGTATTTT.

The gene calls are TRBV28 and TRBJ2-5; 8 nucleotides line up with TRBD2. Per germline, CDR1 MDHEN and CDR2 SYDVKM. V shed 1 base and J 3 bases; nucleotides not matched to a gene: 1. The CDR3 extends over 14 amino acids. CDR3 DNA: TGTGCCAGCAGTTTATTTAGCGGGGAAGAGACCCAGTACTTC. It yields the protein CASSLFSGEETQYF.

The V and J genes are TRBV30 and TRBJ2-7, with 11 bases lining up with TRBD2. The CDR3 length is 21 residues. Losses at the gene ends were 4 bases for V and 0 bases for J; bases not matched to a gene: 23. Per the germline V gene, CDR1 is GTSNPN and CDR2 is SVGIG (reference sequence). The CDR3 DNA follows: TGTGCCTGGACTTCCGGCCCGGGGGTAACTAGCGGGAGCCCGAGCTCCTACGAGCAGTACTTC. Protein sequence: CAWTSGPGVTSGSPSSYEQYF. The full variable domain, in which reference TRBV30 and TRBJ2-7 provide the parts outside the CDR3, is SQTIHQWPATLVQPVGSPLSLECTVEGTSNPNLYWYRQAAGRGLQLLFYSVGIGQISSEVPQNLSASRPQDRQFILSSKKLLLSDSGFYLCAWTSGPGVTSGSPSSYEQYFGPGTRLTVT.

This clonotype was seen a few times. The J gene is TRBJ2-3, the V gene TRBV27; 10 bases are a match to TRBD1. The CDR3 has 15 residues. Per germline, CDR1 MNHEY and CDR2 SMNVEV (reference sequence). V dropped 5 bases and J dropped 8; count of bases not matched to a gene: 10. CDR3 coding DNA: TGTGCCAGCAGTACAGACAGGGGGCTATTTAGTACGCAGTATTTT. This gives the protein CASSTDRGLFSTQYF.

This clonotype was detected only a few times. The rearrangement joins TRBV30 to TRBJ1-1, with D unresolved. V gave up 5 bases and J gave up 3 bases, with 10 bases separating them. CDR1 and CDR2 from the germline V gene are GTSNPN and SVGIG (reference sequence). The CDR3 sequence is 12 residues long. CDR3 nucleotides: TGTGCCTGGGAATTGGGTGACACTGAAGCTTTCTTT. Translated: CAWELGDTEAFF.

The chain employs TRBV7-9 and TRBJ1-2; tentative D call: TRBD1 (5 bases). The CDR3 length is 16 residues. Germline V gene sequence: CDR1 SEHNR, CDR2 FQNEAQ (reference sequence). Trimming pared 5 bases from V and 5 bases from J, leaving 21 bases between. The CDR3 reads CASSPGDRGTRYGYTF. In nucleotides, the CDR3 is TGTGCCAGCAGCCCGGGGGATCGGGGGACCCGATATGGCTACACCTTC. Looking up the rest from reference TRBV7-9 and TRBJ1-2 gives the full variable domain: DTGVSQNPRHKITKRGQNVTFRCDPISEHNRLYWYRQTLGQGPEFLTYFQNEAQLEKSRLLSDRFSAERPKGSFSTLEIQRTEQGDSAMYLCASSPGDRGTRYGYTFGSGTRLTVV.

This rearrangement joins TRBV7-9 to TRBJ2-1; 9 bases map to TRBD1. The CDR3 has 17 residues. Germline CDR1 and CDR2: SEHNR and FQNEAQ (reference sequence). Trimming at V came to 5 bases and at J to 7 bases, leaving 15 bases not matched to a gene. CDR3 residues: CASSPRTGGIGGNEQFF. The CDR3 DNA is TGTGCCAGCAGCCCTCGAACAGGGGGCATCGGTGGTAATGAGCAGTTCTTC.

This clonotype was picked up a small number of times. V gene TRBV9 combines with J gene TRBJ1-1, with D possibly matching TRBD1 (6 bases). The CDR3 covers 13 residues. Germline V CDR1 and CDR2: SGDLS, YYNGEE. V was pared by 2 bases and J by 4 bases, with 9 bases between. CDR3 in DNA: TGTGCCAGCAGCGTGGGGGCCGCCACTGAAGCTTTCTTT. This encodes CASSVGAATEAFF.

This chain uses TRBV20-1 with TRBJ2-1; 7 bases are a match to TRBD2. The CDR3 is 14 residues long. With V trimmed by 6 bases and J by 0 bases, 5 bases remained unmatched. Germline V gene lookup returns CDR1 DFQATT and CDR2 SNEGSKA (reference sequence). The CDR3: CSANGGSSYNEQFF. The CDR3 DNA is TGCAGTGCGAACGGGGGGAGCTCCTACAATGAGCAGTTCTTC.

This clonotype was detected a few times. This rearrangement joins TRBV6-1 to TRBJ1-4; no definite D call. The V end lost 6 bases, the J end lost 6 bases, and 14 bases lay between the germline ends. The CDR3 loop spans 14 amino acids. Looked up from germline, CDR1 is MNHNS and CDR2 is SASEGT. The CDR3: CASRSPPTHEKLFF. The CDR3 DNA follows: TGTGCCAGCAGATCACCCCCGACCCATGAAAAACTGTTTTTT.

This clonotype was detected a few times. The chain links TRBV4-3 to TRBJ2-2; possibly TRBD1 for D (6 bases). The V gene lost 1 base and the J gene lost 7 bases, with 16 bases spanning the gap. This CDR3 has 16 residues. Germline V lookup: CDR1 LGHNA, CDR2 YSLEER. The CDR3 DNA reads TGCGCCAGCAGCCAAGCTTTGGGGCAGGGGAGCGGGGAGCTGTTTTTT. Translation: CASSQALGQGSGELFF.

The CDR3 sequence: CASSLGGDIQPQHF. Here the CDR3 DNA reads TGTGCCAGCAGCTTAGGAGGGGATATTCAGCCCCAGCATTTT. The V and J genes are TRBV7-8 and TRBJ1-5; a possible D gene is TRBD1 (5 bases). V lost 1 base to trimming and J lost 6 bases, with 10 bases between them. The germline gives CDR1 SGHVS, CDR2 FQNEAQ. CDR3 length equals 14 residues.

This clonotype was counted only a few times. V is TRBV30 and J is TRBJ1-2; no reliable D call. Per germline, CDR1 GTSNPN and CDR2 SVGIG (reference sequence). Between the trimmed V and J ends, which lost 3 bases and 7 bases, there was a span of 18 bases. The CDR3 contains 14 residues. In DNA form, the CDR3 reads TGTGCCTGGAGCCCCGGTGGAGGTCCGGGTGGCTACACCTTC. Translation: CAWSPGGGPGGYTF.

In its sample, this clonotype was seen many times. V gene TRBV7-9 combines with J gene TRBJ2-1, with a weak D call TRBD2 (6 bases). This CDR3 has 12 amino acids. V was pared by 5 bases and J by 8 bases, with 10 bases between. The V gene's germline CDR1 is SEHNR and CDR2 FQNEAQ (reference sequence). In nucleotides, the CDR3 is TGTGCCAGCAGCCGGACTACCTATGAGCAGTTCTTC. It translates to CASSRTTYEQFF.